The 10 T cell receptor beta chains presented below share a single source sample, sequenced in a study of CD8 T cells in Susac syndrome. It was with random hexamers that roughly 0.45 to 1 ug RNA was reverse transcribed. TCRdb processed the immunoSEQ multiplex PCR reads anew with MiXCR; each CDR3 protein has one entry. The sample yields 250,000 to 300,000 distinct CDR3 sequences, approximately 85% seen once. Sample: CD8+ T cells from PBMCs. These receptors originate from a human donor with multiple sclerosis.

The chain joins TRBV27 to TRBJ2-7; either TRBD1 or TRBD2 may fit D (5 bases each). Per the germline V gene, CDR1 is MNHEY and CDR2 is SMNVEV (reference sequence). The CDR3 consists of 15 residues. V was clipped by 6 bases and J by 2 bases, with 17 bases between them. CDR3 sequence reads: CASSRGAGAAYEQYF. The DNA of the CDR3 is TGTGCCAGCAGCCGAGGGGCGGGCGCAGCCTACGAGCAGTACTTC.

The chain links TRBV30 to TRBJ2-1, with TRBD1 matching over 7 bases. This CDR3 is 12 amino acids long. Germline-derived CDR1 and CDR2 are GTSNPN and SVGIG (reference sequence). The CDR3 nucleotides read TGTGCTCGGGGACAGCATTTGAATGAGCAGTTCTTC. The encoded protein is CARGQHLNEQFF.

The chain recombines TRBV4-1 with TRBJ1-4; 9 nucleotides agree with TRBD1. From germline, CDR1 is MGHRA and CDR2 YSYEKL. There are 14 residues in the CDR3. V lost 4 bases to trimming and J lost 6 bases; unmatched junction nucleotides: 3. CDR3 region: CASSLGTGHEKLFF. CDR3 DNA: TGCGCCAGCAGCCTCGGGACAGGGCATGAAAAACTGTTTTTT.

This rearrangement joins TRBV24-1 to TRBJ2-1, with 7 bases matching TRBD1. With 4 bases clipped from V and 3 bases from J, the junction kept 5 bases outside the gene matches. Germline CDR1 reads KGHDR; CDR2 reads SFDVKD. The CDR3 has 15 amino acids. CDR3 in amino acids: CATSDHGTVYNEQFF. The CDR3 nucleotides read TGTGCCACCAGTGACCACGGGACAGTCTACAATGAGCAGTTCTTC.

This chain joins TRBV15 and TRBJ1-1; weak D call: TRBD1 (6 bases). Looked up from germline, CDR1 is LNHNV and CDR2 is YYDKDF (reference sequence). CDR3 length: 15 residues. V lost 4 bases, J lost 1 base, and 13 bases lay in between. For the CDR3, the DNA is TGTGCCACCAGCACCCCCGAGACAGGGAACACTGAAGCTTTCTTT. It yields the protein CATSTPETGNTEAFF.

The chain is built from TRBV7-9 and TRBJ2-2; D gene ambiguous. V was shortened by 2 bases and J by 6 bases, with 13 bases between the two germline ends. CDR3 size: 15 residues. Germline V gene data show CDR1 as SEHNR and CDR2 as FQNEAQ (reference sequence). For the CDR3, the DNA is TGTGCCAGCAGCTTATTGGCGCTGGGTTCCGGGGAGCTGTTTTTT. Translation: CASSLLALGSGELFF.

This clonotype was detected a few times. The J gene is TRBJ1-4, the V gene TRBV7-2, with D hard to call. Germline-derived CDR1 and CDR2 are SGHTA and FQGNSA. The CDR3 spans 14 residues. The V end was cut by 1 base, the J end by 4 bases, with 7 bases between. This chain's CDR3 is CASSLERINEKLFF. The CDR3, as DNA: TGTGCCAGCAGCTTAGAACGGATTAATGAAAAACTGTTTTTT.

V is TRBV13 and J is TRBJ2-7; 8 nucleotides match TRBD1. V dropped 4 bases and J dropped 2; count of bases not matched to a gene: 4. Germline values: CDR1 PRHDT, CDR2 FYEKMQ (reference sequence). CDR3 length equals 14 residues. The CDR3 loop reads CASSSGGQAYEQYF. As DNA, the CDR3 is TGTGCCAGCAGCTCTGGGGGACAGGCCTACGAGCAGTACTTC. Variable domain in full (rest from reference TRBV13 and TRBJ2-7): AAGVIQSPRHLIKEKRETATLKCYPIPRHDTVYWYQQGPGQDPQFLISFYEKMQSDKGSIPDRFSAQQFSDYHSELNMSSLELGDSALYFCASSSGGQAYEQYFGPGTRLTVT.

The genes are TRBV12-3 or TRBV12-4 and TRBJ2-5; possible D gene TRBD2, 6 bases. Trimming took off 7 bases at V and 4 bases at J, with 19 bases between the two ends. The CDR3 spans 15 residues. CDR3 loop: CASTETGGNGETQYF. The CDR3, as DNA: TGTGCCAGCACCGAAACCGGGGGAAACGGAGAGACCCAGTACTTC.

The chain recombines TRBV6-5 with TRBJ2-2; D is perhaps TRBD1 (6 bases). The CDR3 loop spans 14 amino acids. Trimming left V 6 bases short and J 6 bases short, with 14 bases between. Looked up from germline, CDR1 is MNHEY and CDR2 is SVGAGI. The CDR3 loop reads CASSPSAGAGELFF. The CDR3 DNA follows: TGTGCCAGCAGCCCCTCCGCAGGGGCCGGGGAGCTGTTTTTT.